This entry features one T cell receptor (beta chain) sequence. The target antigen is unknown. The sample originates from a study of cytomegalovirus exposure and HLA in healthy donors. Trimming took 3 bases from V and 11 from J, leaving 4 bases between them. There are 8 residues in the CDR3. Germline V gene data show CDR1 as DFQATT and CDR2 as SNEGSKA (reference sequence). Sequencing used immunoSEQ multiplex PCR; TCRdb keeps in-frame clones, though not all of them. The sample shows some 87,000 clones, about 96% of them seen only once. The donors were members of the validation cohort comprising roughly 130 subjects, separate from the roughly 600-subject first cohort. Overall study results and limits: Reports showed the classifier diagnosing cytomegalovirus status with high specificity and sensitivity. Testing in vitro showed a few CMV-associated chains specific for CMV antigens. Investigators reported 150 to 200 TCR beta chains as tied to cytomegalovirus.

This TCR was sampled from a woman aged 18-35 years in good health and CMV-seronegative. The sample comprised PBMCs. The gene calls are TRBV20-1 and TRBJ1-1; D is ambiguous. CDR3 DNA: TGCAGTGCTAGTTATGCTTTCTTT. The encoded protein is CSASYAFF.